This T cell receptor (beta chain) is from a study of blood T cell repertoires in COVID-19. Overall study: Whether acute or convalescent, the COVID-19 samples came from the United States, Italy and Spain.

In the original processing: Scientists estimated how many nucleated cells there were by amplifying reference gene primers. Data came from immunoSEQ multiplex PCR; TCRdb stores just in-frame clones and leaves some out. V, J and clone size derive from that table, while D and trimming were established from the DNA sequence. The sample lists under 300,000 clones; about four fifths were seen once. After removal of 6 bases from V and 3 bases from J, the junction contained 7 bases not matched to a gene. CDR3 size: 15 residues. Germline values: CDR1 MDHEN, CDR2 SYDVKM. This receptor was identified in a man in his fifties with acute or convalescent COVID-19. This chain connects TRBV28 to TRBJ2-7; 11 bases are a match to TRBD2. The sequenced sample was peripheral blood. CDR3 nucleotides: TGTGCCAGCAGGCGATTTACTAGCGGGAGCTACGAGCAGTACTTC. Translation gives CASRRFTSGSYEQYF.